This T cell receptor (beta chain) was sequenced in a study of OX40 agonist ivuxolimab in advanced cancers. Study outcomes and limitations: Relative to CD4+, CD8+ T cells held more expanded clones on average.

The protocol was immunoSEQ multiplex PCR, while the TCRdb copy is restricted to in-frame clones and leaves out a portion. The sample lists about 82,000 clones, roughly 80% occurring once. This CDR3 comprises 14 residues. Germline V lookup: CDR1 MNHEY, CDR2 SVGAGI. Trimming cost V 2 bases and J 6 bases; bases outside gene matches: 2. A word on this clone: Antigen: not known.

Sequenced here: CD4+ or CD8+ T cells sorted from blood, sampled in a trial of the OX40 agonist ivuxolimab. The chain carries TRBV6-5 and TRBJ2-7; 12 bases match TRBD2. The receptor was derived from an adult with an advanced solid tumor such as melanoma, head and neck, liver or kidney cancer. CDR3 nucleotide sequence: TGTGCCAGCAGTTACCTAGCGGGGGGGCGCGAGCAGTACTTC. Translating it yields CASSYLAGGREQYF.